This record concerns one TCR beta chain sequence. The antigen this receptor binds is unknown. Base qualities are missing; no much larger clone stands one base away. These data belong to a study of blood T cells in healthy people across ages (dated by TCRdb to between 2015 and 2016). With regard to the full study: In model experiments, roughly one uniquely barcoded TCR beta cDNA molecule per two T cells was captured by template switching. Donors were grouped into four age groups: young (average about 15 years), middle-aged (roughly 40), aged (approximately 58) and long-lived (around 80). Two additional independent replicas of 1 million unique cDNA reads from the same blood draw were analyzed for two donors (one aged 18 to 29 and one aged 80 or older). To track age-related changes in TCR beta repertoire diversity, the study relied on deep sequencing normalized with unique cDNA molecular identifiers. To avoid experimental bias, donors of different ages were distributed randomly across sequencing lanes. Broad study findings and their caveats: Estimates of total diversity based on one million sequenced T cells were considered lower bounds and underestimates. Compared with the aged group, the long-lived group had more naive CD4+ T cells, fewer expanded clones and increased TCR diversity, suggesting age selection. Observed TCR beta diversity per million T cells fell roughly linearly with age, and a significant reduction was already apparent by age around 40. The CMV infection status of donors was not known, potentially confounding age-related changes in expanded clonotypes. Bulk unsorted PBMC profiling prevented conclusive comparison of naive and antigen-experienced compartments. There was a strong correlation between observed TCR beta diversity and the percentage of naive T cells measured by flow cytometry.

Receptor amplification or capture employed 5' RACE. The sequencer was an Illumina HiSeq 2500. A second PCR of about 7 to 12 cycles was run with a J-beta primer mix and a sample-barcoded 5' primer. Each TCR beta cDNA molecule received a unique molecular identifier from a template-switch 5' adaptor carrying 12 random nucleotides. At least 3 million CDR3-containing paired-end reads were obtained from each sample. First-strand cDNA was synthesized from all RNA with the Mint cDNA synthesis kit, primed by a TRBC-specific oligonucleotide. Following uracil-DNA glycosylase treatment, a first 18-cycle PCR with universal primers M1SS and BC2_uni_R was performed on all cDNA. On the authors' methods: For normalization, 1 million high-quality reads were randomly selected from each sample, with every read carrying a distinct molecular identifier. Instead of being binned into consensus sequences, reads that shared molecular identifiers were thrown out. MiTCR, run with a Q25 quality threshold and the strictest error-elimination algorithm, handled CDR3 identification, clonotype clustering and error correction. A nonparametric unseen species model with Euler transformation was used to estimate lower-bound total TCR beta diversity. Through fastp at Q25 and MiXCR, TCRdb rebuilt clones from the public reads, retaining in-frame beta chains. Rows with one shared CDR3 protein collapse into an entry with the most common genes and DNA. The V and J calls shown here were made by TCRdb, not taken from the authors' results. The sample table records 1,100,000 or so distinct CDR3 sequences; 45% of these occur just once. The ten most abundant clones make up over 15% of the sample.

From the cysteine through the phenylalanine, the CDR3 covers 13 amino acids. The DNA shown is the 39-base CDR3, in frame from base 1. As encoded in the germline V gene (reference sequence), CDR1 is LNHNV while CDR2 is YYDKDF. V has 8 bases trimmed and J has 5 bases trimmed; junction bases matching no gene number 6. Donors were 39 systemically healthy Caucasian individuals from Russia aged roughly 6 to 90 years. Each donor gave roughly 9.5 milliliters of peripheral blood, collected into EDTA-treated Vacutainer tubes. PBMCs were isolated by Ficoll-Paque density-gradient centrifugation, with at least 6 million obtained per sample. Trizol reagent was used to extract total RNA from the PBMCs, yielding at least 5 micrograms per sample. For every donor, an aliquot of PBMCs went through flow cytometry to measure the percentages of naive CD45RAhigh/CD27high T cells.

The rearrangement joined TRBV15 to TRBJ2-7; TRBD1 aligns with 10 central bases. This clonotype originated in a woman aged 60-70 years in good health. The sample consisted of blood. DNA sequence: TGTGCCACCGAGGGACAGGGGATCAACGAGCAGTACTTC. This translates into CATEGQGINEQYF.